These 19 T cell receptor beta chains were sequenced from one sample in a study of blood T cell repertoires in COVID-19 (TCRdb year 2020). The library was prepared using the immunoSEQ multiplex PCR assay. Not all clones reach the TCRdb copy of this immuneACCESS table, which keeps in-frame sequences only. Checked studies attribute under half of the gap to unresolved V genes and leave the rest unexplained. The sample includes around 42,000 clones, with around 84% observed a single time. The ten top clones hold 55% to 60% of the sample. Sequencing used peripheral blood. Receptors were obtained from a man aged 70-80 years with acute or convalescent COVID-19.

The chain is built from TRBV13 and TRBJ2-1, with a possible D match to TRBD1 (6 bases). Looked up from germline, CDR1 is PRHDT and CDR2 is FYEKMQ (reference sequence). The CDR3 is made up of 16 amino acids. Trimming took off 4 bases at V and 4 bases at J, with 17 bases between the two ends. The CDR3: CASSSRYKTGYNEQFF. The CDR3 DNA reads TGTGCCAGCAGCTCTAGATATAAGACAGGATACAATGAGCAGTTCTTC.

This clone was counted only a few times. V usage is TRBV28 and J usage is TRBJ1-5; D uncertain. V was trimmed by 1 base and J by 9 bases, leaving 13 bases between them. The CDR3 loop spans 14 amino acids. CDR1 is MDHEN, CDR2 SYDVKM, per germline. CDR3 nucleotide sequence: TGTGCCAGCAGTTTATTCGGGGAAGAACGGCCCCAGCATTTT. Translation gives CASSLFGEERPQHF. Full variable domain (missing parts from reference TRBV28 and TRBJ1-5): DVKVTQSSRYLVKRTGEKVFLECVQDMDHENMFWYRQDPGLGLRLIYFSYDVKMKEKGDIPEGYSVSREKKERFSLILESASTNQTSMYLCASSLFGEERPQHFGDGTRLSIL.

This chain connects TRBV30 to TRBJ2-1; 8 bases are shared with TRBD2. CDR3 length equals 13 residues. Germline lookup yields CDR1 GTSNPN and CDR2 SVGIG (reference sequence). V was pared by 5 bases and J by 3 bases, with 3 bases of the junction left unmatched. CDR3 sequence: CAWGTSGYNEQFF. DNA of the CDR3: TGTGCCTGGGGAACTAGCGGCTACAATGAGCAGTTCTTC. Drawing the rest from reference TRBV30 and TRBJ2-1, the complete variable domain is SQTIHQWPATLVQPVGSPLSLECTVEGTSNPNLYWYRQAAGRGLQLLFYSVGIGQISSEVPQNLSASRPQDRQFILSSKKLLLSDSGFYLCAWGTSGYNEQFFGPGTRLTVL.

The chain links TRBV7-8 to TRBJ1-6; unclear D gene. Germline V CDR1 and CDR2: SGHVS, FQNEAQ. Trimming left V 1 base short and J 8 bases short, with 9 bases between. There are 14 residues in the CDR3. DNA of the CDR3: TGTGCCAGCAGCTTAGGGAGTAGCGATTCACCCCTCCACTTT. Its translation: CASSLGSSDSPLHF.

The rearrangement links TRBV5-6 to TRBJ2-1; TRBD2 matches 8 bases. With 6 bases clipped from V and 2 bases from J, the junction kept 10 bases outside the gene matches. Germline assignment: CDR1 SGHDT and CDR2 YYEEEE. The CDR3 extends over 16 amino acids. The CDR3 DNA reads as TGTGCCAGCACCGGAACCCCGGGACTAGCCTACAATGAGCAGTTCTTC. Translation gives CASTGTPGLAYNEQFF.

The V and J genes are TRBV14 and TRBJ2-7, with TRBD2 matching over 7 bases. V trimming: 4 bases; J trimming: 2 bases; junction bases outside the gene matches: 8. The germline gives CDR1 SGHDN, CDR2 FVKESK. The CDR3 totals 15 residues. The CDR3 sequence is CASSPDEGLPYEQYF. CDR3 in DNA: TGTGCCAGCAGCCCAGATGAGGGACTACCCTACGAGCAGTACTTC.

The rearrangement uses TRBV28 and TRBJ1-4; D is unresolved. Trimming removed 8 bases from V and 4 bases from J, with 11 bases in between. The germline V gene encodes CDR1 MDHEN and CDR2 SYDVKM. The CDR3 loop spans 13 amino acids. The CDR3: CASLTRGNEKLFF. The CDR3 DNA is TGTGCCAGCCTAACCCGGGGTAATGAAAAACTGTTTTTT.

J is TRBJ2-2 and V is TRBV7-3, with D unresolved. The V end lost 6 bases, the J end lost 1 base, and 15 bases lay between the germline ends. Germline values: CDR1 SGHTA, CDR2 FQGTGA. This CDR3 is built from 16 residues. The CDR3 DNA follows: TGTGCCAGCAGTCCCTCCCGACACATGAACACCGGGGAGCTGTTTTTT. Its protein product is CASSPSRHMNTGELFF.

The V gene is TRBV19, the J gene TRBJ2-2, with D maybe TRBD1 (6 bases). Trimming removed 2 bases from V and 11 bases from J, with 18 bases in between. Germline-derived CDR1 and CDR2 are LNHDA and SQIVND (reference sequence). CDR3 length equals 15 residues. The CDR3, as DNA: TGTGCCAGTAGTATAACGGGAACAGGGTCGGCCGAGCTGTTTTTT. This sequence encodes CASSITGTGSAELFF.

The sample holds a few counts of this clone. The rearrangement uses TRBV6-2 or TRBV6-3 and TRBJ2-1, with TRBD2 matching over 12 bases. The CDR3 consists of 18 residues. Germline V CDR1 and CDR2: MNHEY, SVGEGT. With V trimmed by 2 bases and J by 7 bases, 12 bases remained unmatched. The CDR3 is CASSYQGLAGTRKNEQFF. CDR3 nucleotides: TGTGCCAGCAGTTACCAAGGACTAGCGGGAACGCGGAAAAATGAGCAGTTCTTC.

In nucleotides, the CDR3 is TGTGCCTGGAGAGCACGGGATACGCAGTATTTT. Its translation: CAWRARDTQYF. The genes are TRBV30 and TRBJ2-3; D not resolved. Germline CDR1 reads GTSNPN; CDR2 reads SVGIG (reference sequence). With 3 bases removed from V and 6 bases from J, the gap between germline ends came to 7 bases. CDR3 length equals 11 residues.

The chain has TRBV6-5 and TRBJ2-1, with a tentative D call TRBD1 (6 bases). V dropped 10 bases and J dropped 0 bases, with 16 bases sitting between them. CDR1 is MNHEY, CDR2 SVGAGI, per germline. CDR3 length: 15 amino acids. This CDR3 is CATHLGGSSYNEQFF. Here the CDR3 DNA reads TGTGCCACCCACTTAGGGGGAAGCTCCTACAATGAGCAGTTCTTC.

The V and J genes are TRBV5-6 and TRBJ2-7, with TRBD1 matching 7 bases. Trimming cost V 7 bases and J 6 bases; bases outside gene matches: 4. CDR1 is SGHDT and CDR2 is YYEEEE in the germline V gene. This CDR3 has 11 amino acids. CDR3 nucleotide sequence: TGTGCCAGCGGGACAGAAACCGAGCAGTACTTC. It specifies CASGTETEQYF.

In its sample, this clone was seen a few times. The rearrangement joins TRBV15 to TRBJ1-1; the match to TRBD1 covers 7 bases. J lost 4 bases, V lost 0 bases, and 5 bases had no gene match. This CDR3 is built from 15 residues. The germline V gene has CDR1 LNHNV and CDR2 YYDKDF (reference sequence). The chain's CDR3 is CATSRDIDRATEAFF. DNA for the CDR3: TGTGCCACCAGCAGAGATATAGACAGGGCCACTGAAGCTTTCTTT.

This clone was detected only once. The genes are TRBV4-2 and TRBJ2-6; 12 nucleotides agree with TRBD1. Germline V lookup: CDR1 LGHNA, CDR2 YNFKEQ. V lost 1 base, J lost 1 base, and 5 bases stayed unmatched. The CDR3 totals 19 residues. The DNA for the CDR3 is TGTGCCAGCAGCCAAGCCGGGACAGGGGGCGCATCTGGGGCCAACGTCCTGACTTTC. It specifies CASSQAGTGGASGANVLTF.

DNA for the CDR3: TGTGCCAGCACCCGTCCGGGAGCCCCGAGGGAGCAGTTCTTC. Translating it yields CASTRPGAPREQFF. The chain carries TRBV6-5 and TRBJ2-1; D may be TRBD2 (6 bases). The CDR3 loop spans 14 amino acids. Looked up from germline, CDR1 is MNHEY and CDR2 is SVGAGI. Trimming took off 7 bases at V and 10 bases at J, with 20 bases between the two ends.

This sequence joins TRBV7-8 and TRBJ2-5; 10 nucleotides line up with TRBD2. The germline V gene has CDR1 SGHVS and CDR2 FQNEAQ. V was clipped by 4 bases and J by 5 bases; unmatched bases: 7. The CDR3 runs 15 residues. CDR3 loop: CASSSAGGRVETQYF. DNA of the CDR3: TGTGCCAGCAGCTCAGCGGGAGGGAGGGTGGAGACCCAGTACTTC.

The chain has TRBV30 and TRBJ1-1; the D gene is possibly TRBD1 (5 bases). Germline values: CDR1 GTSNPN, CDR2 SVGIG (reference sequence). CDR3 size: 10 residues. V dropped 7 bases and J dropped 8 bases, with 11 bases sitting between them. In nucleotides, the CDR3 is TGTGCCTCCTGGGCAGGGGAAGCTTTCTTT. Its protein is CASWAGEAFF.

The V gene is TRBV6-1, the J gene TRBJ1-1, with 9 bases matching TRBD1. The length of the CDR3 is 15 residues. V lost 6 bases and J lost 3; bases outside the gene matches: 8. The germline V gene encodes CDR1 MNHNS and CDR2 SASEGT. DNA for the CDR3: TGTGCCAGCAGCATATTGGACAGGGGAGACACTGAAGCTTTCTTT. As protein: CASSILDRGDTEAFF.